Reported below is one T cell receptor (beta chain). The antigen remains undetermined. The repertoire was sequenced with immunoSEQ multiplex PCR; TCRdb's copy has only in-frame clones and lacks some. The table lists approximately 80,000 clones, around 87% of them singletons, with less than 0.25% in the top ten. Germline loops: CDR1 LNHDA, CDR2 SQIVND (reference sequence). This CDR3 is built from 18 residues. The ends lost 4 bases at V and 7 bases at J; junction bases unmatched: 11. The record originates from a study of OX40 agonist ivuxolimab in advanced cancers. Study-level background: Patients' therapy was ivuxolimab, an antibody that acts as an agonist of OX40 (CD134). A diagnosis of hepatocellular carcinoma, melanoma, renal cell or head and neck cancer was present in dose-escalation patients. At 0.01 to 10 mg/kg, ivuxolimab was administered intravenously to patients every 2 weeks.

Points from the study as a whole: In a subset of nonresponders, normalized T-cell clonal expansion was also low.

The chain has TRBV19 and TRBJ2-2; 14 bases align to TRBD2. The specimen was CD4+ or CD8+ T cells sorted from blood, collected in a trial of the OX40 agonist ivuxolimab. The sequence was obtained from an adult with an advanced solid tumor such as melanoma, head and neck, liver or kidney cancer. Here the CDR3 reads CASSRTAGLAGGIGELFF. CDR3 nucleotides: TGTGCCAGTAGTAGGACCGCAGGACTAGCGGGAGGTATCGGGGAGCTGTTTTTT.